This entry lists 16 T cell receptor beta chains sequenced from one sample in a study of blood T cell repertoires in COVID-19. Clones were sequenced by immunoSEQ multiplex PCR, and TCRdb holds only the in-frame ones, with some missing. This table holds about 170,000 clones, 79% found once. Material for sequencing was PBMCs or T cells enriched from blood (not recorded which). The receptors originated from a woman between 65 and 79 years old in a cohort exposed to, infected with or recovered from COVID-19 (not recorded which).

V is TRBV6-5 and J is TRBJ1-2, with TRBD1 as a possible D gene (6 bases). Germline assignment: CDR1 MNHEY and CDR2 SVGAGI. The V gene lost 2 bases and the J gene lost 3 bases, with 13 bases spanning the gap. CDR3 length: 15 residues. The CDR3 is CASSYLDRTYYGYTF. The CDR3 DNA sequence: TGTGCCAGCAGTTACCTAGACAGGACCTACTATGGCTACACCTTC.

The chain has TRBV5-1 and TRBJ2-3; D remains unclear. This CDR3 is built from 13 residues. Germline lookup yields CDR1 SGHRS and CDR2 YFSETQ. Deletions cut 3 bases from V and 3 bases from J, with 8 bases between. CDR3 in amino acids: CASSSEITDTQYF. The CDR3 DNA reads as TGCGCCAGCAGCTCCGAGATTACAGATACGCAGTATTTT.

The chain is built from TRBV9 and TRBJ1-1, with 7 bases identical to TRBD1. Germline assignment: CDR1 SGDLS and CDR2 YYNGEE. This CDR3 comprises 13 residues. V lost 4 bases and J lost 3; bases outside the gene matches: 3. The CDR3 bases are TGTGCCAGCAGCCGGGACAGACACACTGAAGCTTTCTTT. Its translation: CASSRDRHTEAFF.

This clone was counted a few times. This rearrangement joins TRBV5-8 to TRBJ2-7; D possibly corresponds to TRBD2 (6 bases). Trimming took 0 bases from V and 3 from J, leaving 13 bases between them. The germline V gene has CDR1 SGHTS and CDR2 YDEGEE. The CDR3 extends over 15 amino acids. CDR3 sequence reads: CASSLGRGLGYEQYF. DNA of the CDR3: TGTGCCAGCAGCTTGGGGAGGGGCCTTGGCTACGAGCAGTACTTC.

The chain employs TRBV14 and TRBJ2-7; TRBD2 might be the D (5 bases). The CDR3 length is 15 residues. Germline CDR1 reads SGHDN; CDR2 reads FVKESK. V was shortened by 0 bases and J by 6 bases, with 15 bases between the two germline ends. The CDR3 is CASSQDLVLAREQYF. CDR3 nucleotide sequence: TGTGCCAGCAGCCAAGATCTTGTCCTAGCCCGCGAGCAGTACTTC.

The chain is built from TRBV11-2 and TRBJ2-6; 8 positions agree with TRBD2. V shed 1 base, J shed 4 bases, and the junction held 3 bases outside the gene matches. The CDR3 totals 16 residues. From germline, CDR1 is SGHAT and CDR2 FQNNGV. The CDR3 DNA is TGTGCCAGCAGCTTAGTCGGGGGGGCGGGGGCCAACGTCCTGACTTTC. The encoded protein is CASSLVGGAGANVLTF.

This sequence joins TRBV7-8 and TRBJ1-5; 7 nucleotides line up with TRBD1. The CDR3 sequence is 14 residues long. The V and J ends lost 5 bases and 3 bases, in that order; junction bases with no gene match: 4. Per germline, CDR1 SGHVS and CDR2 FQNEAQ. This CDR3 reads CASSQTGYNQPQHF. CDR3 DNA sequence: TGTGCCAGCAGCCAGACAGGGTACAATCAGCCCCAGCATTTT.

The rearrangement joins TRBV3-1 (or the pseudogene TRBV3-2) to TRBJ2-7; maybe TRBD1 (6 bases). Trimming took off 1 base at V and 0 bases at J, with 13 bases between the two ends. Germline V gene sequence: CDR1 LGHDT, CDR2 YNNKEL (reference sequence). There are 16 residues in the CDR3. In DNA, the CDR3 is TGTGCCAGCAGCCAAGCGGGAACAGGGCGCTCCTACGAGCAGTACTTC. Its protein product is CASSQAGTGRSYEQYF.

This sequence joins TRBV5-1 and TRBJ1-1, with 9 bases matching TRBD1. J was trimmed by 4 bases and V by 0 bases; bases with no gene match: 4. The CDR3 has 15 residues. CDR1 and CDR2 from the germline V gene are SGHRS and YFSETQ. CDR3 loop: CASSLARTGATEAFF. The CDR3 DNA reads TGCGCCAGCAGCTTGGCCCGGACAGGGGCCACTGAAGCTTTCTTT.

V and J are TRBV29-1 and TRBJ2-5, with a weak D call TRBD2 (5 bases). Trimming took off 4 bases at V and 2 bases at J, with 11 bases between the two ends. The CDR3 runs 13 residues. Germline V lookup: CDR1 SQVTM, CDR2 ANQGSEA. Here the CDR3 reads CSVGRTEQETQYF. CDR3 nucleotide sequence: TGCAGCGTTGGTCGGACTGAACAAGAGACCCAGTACTTC. The complete variable domain, with remaining parts taken from reference TRBV29-1 and TRBJ2-5, reads SAVISQKPSRDICQRGTSLTIQCQVDSQVTMMFWYRQQPGQSLTLIATANQGSEATYESGFVIDKFPISRPNLTFSTLTVSNMSPEDSSIYLCSVGRTEQETQYFGPGTRLLVL.

The chain joins TRBV11-2 to TRBJ2-7, with a weak D call TRBD1 (6 bases). The CDR3 has 14 residues. Germline CDR1 SGHAT, CDR2 FQNNGV. Deletions cut 5 bases from V and 3 bases from J, with 14 bases between. The CDR3 is CASSGGLQGYEQYF. The CDR3 nucleotides read TGTGCCAGCAGCGGGGGTTTACAGGGCTACGAGCAGTACTTC.

The gene calls are TRBV7-3 and TRBJ2-1; 7 bases map to TRBD1. The V segment lost 4 bases and the J segment 11 bases; nucleotides outside the gene matches: 11. Per the germline V gene, CDR1 is SGHTA and CDR2 is FQGTGA. This CDR3 has 14 amino acids. The CDR3 is CASSSGTVGWKQFF. CDR3 nucleotides: TGTGCCAGCAGCTCCGGGACAGTTGGGTGGAAGCAGTTCTTC.

The chain recombines TRBV2 with TRBJ2-7, with 9 positions matching TRBD1. Germline CDR1 is SNHLY and CDR2 is FYNNEI. This CDR3 spans 14 amino acids. V trimming: 6 bases; J trimming: 2 bases; junction bases outside the gene matches: 5. This CDR3 is CASSPDRGTYEQYF. The CDR3 DNA sequence: TGTGCCAGCAGCCCGGACAGGGGTACCTACGAGCAGTACTTC.

This rearrangement joins TRBV19 to TRBJ2-7; 10 nucleotides align to TRBD2. J was trimmed by 3 bases and V by 1 base; bases with no gene match: 12. Looked up from germline, CDR1 is LNHDA and CDR2 is SQIVND (reference sequence). CDR3 length: 18 amino acids. Written as DNA, the CDR3 is TGTGCCAGTAGTATAGGGGCTAGCGGGAGTTTTTCTTTCTACGAGCAGTACTTC. Protein: CASSIGASGSFSFYEQYF.

The genes are TRBV28 and TRBJ2-3, with 9 positions matching TRBD1. This CDR3 spans 16 amino acids. The V and J ends lost 5 bases and 8 bases, in that order; junction bases with no gene match: 14. Looked up from germline, CDR1 is MDHEN and CDR2 is SYDVKM. The CDR3 spells CASSPTGGGGSGTQYF. As DNA, the CDR3 is TGTGCCAGCAGTCCGACAGGGGGTGGGGGTTCAGGTACGCAGTATTTT.

V gene TRBV30 combines with J gene TRBJ1-5; TRBD1 matches at 9 bases. Germline V gives CDR1 GTSNPN, CDR2 SVGIG (reference sequence). Trimming cost V 3 bases and J 6 bases; bases outside gene matches: 6. This CDR3 has 14 residues. The CDR3 nucleotides are TGTGCCTGGAGGAAACAGGGGGCGGGTCAGCCCCAGCATTTT. It encodes CAWRKQGAGQPQHF.